This record looks at one T cell receptor (beta chain) sequence and its context. The antigen it recognizes is unknown. No clone much larger than this one lies a single base away; base qualities are absent. RNA was extracted with the RNeasy kit and about 0.45 to 1 ug was reverse transcribed using random hexamers. TCR beta CDR3 regions were amplified with the immunoSEQ multiplex PCR assay covering 54 Vbeta and 13 Jbeta segments. PCR amplification bias was corrected by using a synthetic template baseline for primer optimization and computational correction. As for the authors' bioinformatics: Reads were annotated to V, D and J genes per IMGT and analyzed with immunoSEQ Analyzer, keeping only productive sequences. To calculate clonality, Shannon entropy was normalized by log2 of the number of productive unique sequences and then subtracted from one. Public and private clones were assessed among the 100 most prevalent clones of each patient and control. Susac-specific clones were defined as absent from healthy and MS cohorts, around 970 published viral clones and other ImmuneACCESS disease sequences. TCRdb applied fastp at Q25 and MiXCR to the public reads, then kept only in-frame beta chains. CDR3 protein sequences are deduplicated, and each keeps its most common genes and DNA. TCRdb's processing, not the authors', yielded these V and J calls. The sample table lists about 300,000 distinct CDR3 sequences, over 75% of them with a count of one. The ten top clones hold about 0.22% of the sample.

The sample is drawn from a study of CD8 T cells in Susac syndrome (dated by TCRdb to the late 2010s). Study-wide context: Whether CD8+ T cell activation and differentiation in Susac syndrome was antigen driven was tested using repertoire sequencing. Clonality of the CD8+ T cell repertoire was compared between eleven to twelve healthy donors, around 14 Susac syndrome patients and approximately 16 multiple sclerosis patients.

Results the study describes overall, beyond this receptor: The study acknowledged that relatively few individuals were included in the TCR sequencing and HLA analysis.

The CDR3 holds 17 amino acids from the cysteine to the phenylalanine. The read is trimmed to its CDR3 DNA, 51 bases read in frame from base 1. Peripheral blood CD8+ and CD4+ T cells from healthy donors, Susac syndrome patients and multiple sclerosis patients were profiled by high-throughput TCR beta sequencing. The multiple sclerosis controls were treatment-naive patients who had stable or active relapsing-remitting disease and met the revised McDonald criteria. CD8+ TEMRA cells were enriched by FACS, while bulk CD8+ and CD4+ T cells were purified by magnetic negative isolation. Blood was drawn into EDTA tubes, processed within 24 hours, and PBMCs were isolated by density gradient centrifugation. PBMCs intended for TCR sequencing were cryopreserved in liquid nitrogen and were subsequently thawed in a 37 degrees C water bath. Purity of sorted or isolated CD4+, CD8+ and CD8+ TEMRA cells was at least 90%.

This sequence originates from a human donor with multiple sclerosis. The sequence links TRBV21-1 to TRBJ2-1; the table's D call TRBD1 went unverified against the DNA. TRBV21-1 is shown as a pseudogene. Material: CD8+ T cells from PBMCs. The bases read TGTGCCAGCAGCAAAAAGGGGAGCGGGAGCTCCTACAATGAGCAGTTCTTC. It codes for CASSKKGSGSSYNEQFF.